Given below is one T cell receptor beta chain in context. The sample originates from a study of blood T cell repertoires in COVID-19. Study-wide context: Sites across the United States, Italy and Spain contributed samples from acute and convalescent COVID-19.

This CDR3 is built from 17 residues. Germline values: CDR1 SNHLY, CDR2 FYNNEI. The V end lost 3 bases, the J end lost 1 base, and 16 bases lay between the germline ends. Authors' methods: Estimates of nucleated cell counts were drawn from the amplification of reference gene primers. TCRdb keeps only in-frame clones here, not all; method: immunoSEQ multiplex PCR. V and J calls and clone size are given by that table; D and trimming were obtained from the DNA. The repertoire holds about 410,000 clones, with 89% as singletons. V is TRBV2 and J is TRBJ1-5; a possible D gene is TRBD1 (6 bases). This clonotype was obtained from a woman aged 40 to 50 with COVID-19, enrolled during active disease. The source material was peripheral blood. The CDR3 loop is CASSDLQGIGSNQPQHF. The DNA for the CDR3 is TGTGCCAGCAGTGATCTTCAGGGGATTGGGAGCAATCAGCCCCAGCATTTT.